These 10 T cell receptor beta chains came from one sample sequenced in a study of OX40 agonist ivuxolimab in advanced cancers. Data came from immunoSEQ multiplex PCR; TCRdb stores just in-frame clones and leaves some out. The repertoire holds tens of thousands of clones, with 85% as singletons. The sample here was CD4+ or CD8+ T cells sorted from blood, taken in a trial of the OX40 agonist ivuxolimab. Receptors originate from an adult with an advanced solid tumor such as melanoma, head and neck, liver or kidney cancer.

This chain joins TRBV28 and TRBJ2-3, with 10 bases fitting TRBD1. CDR1 MDHEN and CDR2 SYDVKM come from the germline V gene. V lost 3 bases, J lost 3 bases, and 3 bases stayed unmatched. This CDR3 has 15 amino acids. This chain's CDR3 is CASSFPGQGTDTQYF. DNA for the CDR3: TGTGCCAGCAGTTTCCCGGGACAGGGGACAGATACGCAGTATTTT. Looking up the rest from reference TRBV28 and TRBJ2-3 gives the full variable domain: DVKVTQSSRYLVKRTGEKVFLECVQDMDHENMFWYRQDPGLGLRLIYFSYDVKMKEKGDIPEGYSVSREKKERFSLILESASTNQTSMYLCASSFPGQGTDTQYFGPGTRLTVL.

This chain links TRBV5-1 with TRBJ2-7; 8 positions agree with TRBD1. With V trimmed by 1 base and J by 2 bases, 5 bases remained unmatched. The CDR3 is 15 amino acids. CDR1 SGHRS and CDR2 YFSETQ come from the germline V gene. The chain's CDR3 is CASSLTSQGAYEQYF. In nucleotides, the CDR3 is TGCGCCAGCAGCTTGACTTCACAGGGGGCCTACGAGCAGTACTTC.

The rearrangement joins TRBV6-5 to TRBJ2-1; no definite D call. Per germline, CDR1 MNHEY and CDR2 SVGAGI. CDR3 length: 10 amino acids. The V end lost 8 bases, the J end lost 5 bases, and 4 bases lay between the germline ends. The CDR3: CASGHNEQFF. The CDR3 DNA reads as TGTGCCAGCGGACACAATGAGCAGTTCTTC.

The genes are TRBV28 and TRBJ1-4; 8 bases are shared with TRBD1. The ends lost 5 bases at V and 5 bases at J; junction bases unmatched: 7. CDR1 and CDR2 (germline): MDHEN, SYDVKM. This CDR3 region has 15 residues. CDR3 bases: TGTGCCAGCAGTCTTGGACAGGGCAGGAATGAAAAACTGTTTTTT. Amino acids: CASSLGQGRNEKLFF.

The chain recombines TRBV2 with TRBJ1-2, with 9 nucleotides matching TRBD1. Germline lookup yields CDR1 SNHLY and CDR2 FYNNEI. J lost 4 bases, V lost 7 bases, and 4 bases had no gene match. The CDR3 spans 13 residues. CDR3 sequence (DNA): TGTGCCAGCATTCTACAGGGGGCCTATGGCTACACCTTC. Translated, it gives CASILQGAYGYTF.

V usage is TRBV5-4 and J usage is TRBJ1-1, with a tentative D call TRBD1 (5 bases). The CDR3 covers 13 residues. Germline values: CDR1 SGHNT, CDR2 YYREEE (reference sequence). Trimming pared 0 bases from V and 6 bases from J, leaving 9 bases between. The CDR3 here is CASSLVGVAEAFF. CDR3 coding DNA: TGTGCCAGCAGCTTGGTAGGGGTCGCTGAAGCTTTCTTT. Variable domain in full (rest from reference TRBV5-4 and TRBJ1-1): ETGVTQSPTHLIKTRGQQVTLRCSSQSGHNTVSWYQQALGQGPQFIFQYYREEENGRGNFPPRFSGLQFPNYSSELNVNALELDDSALYLCASSLVGVAEAFFGQGTRLTVV.

The chain combines TRBV7-8 with TRBJ2-7, with TRBD1 as a possible D gene (6 bases). This CDR3 spans 15 amino acids. With 5 bases removed from V and 2 bases from J, the gap between germline ends came to 16 bases. The V gene's germline CDR1 is SGHVS and CDR2 FQNEAQ. This chain's CDR3 is CASSKGVTGTYEQYF. The CDR3 region has the DNA TGTGCCAGCAGCAAGGGGGTGACTGGAACCTACGAGCAGTACTTC.

This chain joins TRBV11-2 and TRBJ2-6; tentatively, D is TRBD1 (6 bases). V gave up 1 base and J gave up 0 bases, with 10 bases separating them. This CDR3 comprises 17 residues. CDR1 and CDR2 (germline): SGHAT, FQNNGV. Here the CDR3 reads CASSLAGHRSGANVLTF. DNA for the CDR3: TGTGCCAGCAGCTTAGCGGGACACCGCTCTGGGGCCAACGTCCTGACTTTC.

The chain recombines TRBV28 with TRBJ2-1, with TRBD2 matching over 7 bases. This CDR3 is 15 amino acids long. Germline V gene lookup returns CDR1 MDHEN and CDR2 SYDVKM. Germline trimming cut 3 bases from V and 4 bases from J; bases unmatched to any gene: 6. The CDR3 sequence: CASSFGGGFYNEQFF. DNA for the CDR3: TGTGCCAGCAGTTTTGGGGGGGGTTTTTACAATGAGCAGTTCTTC.

The genes are TRBV5-8 and TRBJ1-5; D gene unclear. Germline CDR1 and CDR2: SGHTS and YDEGEE. The CDR3 sequence is 12 residues long. Trimming took off 2 bases at V and 6 bases at J, with 6 bases between the two ends. This chain's CDR3 is CASSFSAQPQHF. The CDR3 region has the DNA TGTGCCAGCAGCTTTTCCGCTCAGCCCCAGCATTTT. The whole variable domain, filled in from reference TRBV5-8 and TRBJ1-5, reads EAGVTQSPTHLIKTRGQQATLRCSPISGHTSVYWYQQALGLGLQFLLWYDEGEERNRGNFPPRFSGRQFPNYSSELNVNALELEDSALYLCASSFSAQPQHFGDGTRLSIL.